This TCR beta chain was profiled in a study of shared clonotypes between healthy human individuals. Original methodology: Filtering differed for immunoSEQ, which gave only junction sequences without quality scores. Profiling relied on immunoSEQ multiplex PCR, and the TCRdb table lists in-frame clones only, not all of them. V, J and clone size are taken as reported in that table, and D and trimming were inferred from the DNA itself. Of millions of clones listed, over 85% are singletons. This CDR3 region has 17 residues. Per the germline V gene, CDR1 is KGHSH and CDR2 is LQKENI. V lost 0 bases, J lost 1 base, and 12 bases lay in between. Healthy adults negative for HIV, lacking recent acute infections or vaccinations, served as donors.

The sequenced sample was naive CD4+ T cells sorted from blood. Indicated subset: CD45RA+ positively selected. The gene calls are TRBV18 and TRBJ2-2, with TRBD2 as a possible D gene (5 bases). This TCR derives from a young man in good health. The CDR3 loop is CASSPPNGNKNTGELFF. Here the CDR3 DNA reads TGTGCCAGCTCACCACCGAACGGGAATAAGAACACCGGGGAGCTGTTTTTT. The entire variable domain, with the rest obtained from reference TRBV18 and TRBJ2-2, is as follows: NAGVMQNPRHLVRRRGQEARLRCSPMKGHSHVYWYRQLPEEGLKFMVYLQKENIIDESGMPKERFSAEFPKEGPSILRIQQVVRGDSAAYFCASSPPNGNKNTGELFFGEGSRLTVL.